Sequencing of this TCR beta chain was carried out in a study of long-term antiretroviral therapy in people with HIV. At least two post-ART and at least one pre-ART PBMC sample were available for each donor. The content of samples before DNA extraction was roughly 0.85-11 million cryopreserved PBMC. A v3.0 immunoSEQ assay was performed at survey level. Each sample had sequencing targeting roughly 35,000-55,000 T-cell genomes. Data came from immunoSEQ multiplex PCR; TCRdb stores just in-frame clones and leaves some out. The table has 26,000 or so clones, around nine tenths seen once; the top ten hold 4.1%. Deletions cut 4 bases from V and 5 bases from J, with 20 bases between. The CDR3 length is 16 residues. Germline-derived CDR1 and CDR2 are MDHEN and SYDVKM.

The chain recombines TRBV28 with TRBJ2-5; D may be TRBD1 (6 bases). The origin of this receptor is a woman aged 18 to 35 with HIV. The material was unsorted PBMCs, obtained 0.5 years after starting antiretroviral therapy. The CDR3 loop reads CASSYRQASRGETQYF. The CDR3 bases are TGTGCCAGCAGTTACCGACAGGCCTCAAGGGGGGAGACCCAGTACTTC.